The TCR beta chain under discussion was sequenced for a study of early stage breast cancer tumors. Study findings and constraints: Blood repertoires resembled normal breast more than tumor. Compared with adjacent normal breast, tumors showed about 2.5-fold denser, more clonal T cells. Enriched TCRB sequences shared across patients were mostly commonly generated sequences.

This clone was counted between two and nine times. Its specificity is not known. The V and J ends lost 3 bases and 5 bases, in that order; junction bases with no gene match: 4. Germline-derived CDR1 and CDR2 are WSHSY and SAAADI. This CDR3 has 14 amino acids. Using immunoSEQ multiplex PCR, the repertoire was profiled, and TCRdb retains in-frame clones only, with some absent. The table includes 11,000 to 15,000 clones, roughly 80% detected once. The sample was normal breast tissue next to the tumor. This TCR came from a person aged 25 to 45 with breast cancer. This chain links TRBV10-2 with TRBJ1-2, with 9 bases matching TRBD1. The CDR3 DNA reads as TGCGCCAGCAGTGAACAGGGGGCCCAATATGGCTACACCTTC. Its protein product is CASSEQGAQYGYTF.